Below, 30 T cell receptor beta chains from the same sample are listed, as sequenced in a study of T-cell reconstitution after alpha-beta-depleted transplantation in children (dated by TCRdb to the mid-2010s). Library prep was done by PCR. Reads for this sample came from an Illumina HiSeq 2500. To normalize quantification of the TCRbeta repertoire, the TCR libraries were built with molecular barcoding that relied on unique molecular identifiers. The public reads were reanalyzed by TCRdb: fastp trimming at Q25, MiXCR alignment, in-frame beta chains only. Rows with one shared CDR3 protein collapse into an entry with the most common genes and DNA. The sample yields about 420,000 distinct CDR3 sequences; approximately 10% were counted once. Roughly 5% of the sample is taken by the ten largest. The specimen comprised PBMCs from the stem cell graft donor, sampled from the stem cell graft. The receptors here all came from a human donor who donated a stem cell graft to a child with acute myeloid leukemia.

The genes are TRBV30 and TRBJ2-1; D is ambiguous. The CDR3 totals 12 residues. Germline V gene sequence: CDR1 GTSNPN, CDR2 SVGIG (reference sequence). The V end was cut by 4 bases, the J end by 9 bases, with 13 bases between. CDR3 sequence: CAWTRVTAEQFF. The DNA of the CDR3 is TGTGCCTGGACCCGAGTGACGGCTGAGCAGTTCTTC.

This clonotype was counted between two and nine times. This chain connects TRBV6-5 to TRBJ1-1; TRBD1 is a possible D gene (5 bases). The CDR3 loop spans 14 amino acids. Germline lookup yields CDR1 MNHEY and CDR2 SVGAGI. V lost 7 bases and J lost 0, with 12 bases in between. CDR3 sequence (DNA): TGTGCCAGCATTCCAGGGTCCATGAACACTGAAGCTTTCTTT. This sequence encodes CASIPGSMNTEAFF.

There are a few counts of this clonotype. The CDR3 reads CATSNPPGQRTDTQYF. The CDR3 nucleotides read TGTGCCACCAGCAACCCACCGGGACAGCGCACAGATACGCAGTATTTT. V gene TRBV15 combines with J gene TRBJ2-3; TRBD1 matches at 7 bases. This CDR3 region has 16 residues. V shed 4 bases, J shed 1 base, and the junction held 8 bases outside the gene matches. The germline V gene encodes CDR1 LNHNV and CDR2 YYDKDF (reference sequence).

In its sample, this clonotype was seen a few times. V usage is TRBV5-1 and J usage is TRBJ2-7; TRBD1 agrees at 8 bases. CDR3 length: 15 residues. With 0 bases clipped from V and 5 bases from J, the junction kept 7 bases outside the gene matches. CDR1 SGHRS and CDR2 YFSETQ come from the germline V gene. The CDR3 protein is CASSLDPGGRDEQYF. The CDR3, as DNA: TGCGCCAGCAGCTTGGATCCAGGGGGCAGGGACGAGCAGTACTTC.

This clonotype has only a few counts. The V call is TRBV10-3, the J call TRBJ2-7; D gene unclear. The CDR3 length is 16 residues. Trimming stripped 6 bases from V and 0 bases from J, with 18 bases between. The germline V gene has CDR1 ENHRY and CDR2 SYGVKD. The CDR3 region has the DNA TGTGCCATCAGCCACCGAAGCCAGGAATCCTCCTACGAGCAGTACTTC. This sequence encodes CAISHRSQESSYEQYF.

CDR3 sequence reads: CASSLRLAGGDEQFF. The DNA of the CDR3 is TGCGCCAGCAGCTTGCGACTAGCGGGAGGCGATGAGCAGTTCTTC. The rearrangement links TRBV5-1 to TRBJ2-1; 13 bases fit TRBD2. The CDR3 consists of 15 residues. CDR1 SGHRS and CDR2 YFSETQ come from the germline V gene. Germline trimming cut 1 base from V and 8 bases from J; bases unmatched to any gene: 3. Based on the CDR3 plus reference TRBV5-1 and TRBJ2-1, the full variable domain is KAGVTQTPRYLIKTRGQQVTLSCSPISGHRSVSWYQQTPGQGLQFLFEYFSETQRNKGNFPGRFSGRQFSNSRSEMNVSTLELGDSALYLCASSLRLAGGDEQFFGPGTRLTVL.

The V gene is TRBV11-2, the J gene TRBJ2-3; 13 nucleotides agree with TRBD2. Germline CDR1 and CDR2: SGHAT and FQNNGV. This CDR3 is 17 amino acids long. The J segment lost 14 bases and the V segment lost 2 bases, leaving 16 bases of the junction unmatched. As DNA, the CDR3 is TGTGCCAGCAGCTTAACAGGGGGGACTAGCGGGGTGGATAGGCCGTATTTT. Translation gives CASSLTGGTSGVDRPYF.

This clonotype was seen repeatedly, ten times or more. The chain couples TRBV29-1 to TRBJ2-1; TRBD1 matches 8 bases. This CDR3 region has 14 residues. After removal of 6 bases from V and 2 bases from J, the junction contained 6 bases not matched to a gene. The germline CDR1 and CDR2 sequences are SQVTM and ANQGSEA. As DNA, the CDR3 is TGCAGCGTCCGGACAGGGCTTACCTACAATGAGCAGTTCTTC. As protein: CSVRTGLTYNEQFF.

The J gene is TRBJ2-7, the V gene TRBV2; possible D gene TRBD1, 5 bases. The V end was cut by 3 bases, the J end by 2 bases, with 11 bases between. Germline CDR1 SNHLY, CDR2 FYNNEI. This CDR3 is 14 amino acids long. CDR3 nucleotide sequence: TGTGCCAGCAGTGATGGGCAGGGAACCTACGAGCAGTACGTC. Translated, it gives CASSDGQGTYEQYV.

The V call is TRBV7-2, the J call TRBJ2-3; 7 nucleotides agree with TRBD2. This CDR3 spans 16 amino acids. The germline V gene encodes CDR1 SGHTA and CDR2 FQGNSA. Trimming at V came to 2 bases and at J to 2 bases, leaving 7 bases not matched to a gene. The CDR3 region is CASSLRSSGNTDTQYF. The CDR3, as DNA: TGTGCCAGCAGCTTAAGGTCCAGCGGGAACACAGATACGCAGTATTTT. The full variable domain, in which reference TRBV7-2 and TRBJ2-3 provide the parts outside the CDR3, is GAGVSQSPSNKVTEKGKDVELRCDPISGHTALYWYRQSLGQGLEFLIYFQGNSAPDKSGLPSDRFSAERTGGSVSTLTIQRTQQEDSAVYLCASSLRSSGNTDTQYFGPGTRLTVL.

The chain has TRBV20-1 and TRBJ1-5, with a possible D match to TRBD1 (5 bases). The CDR3 has 17 amino acids. The germline V gene encodes CDR1 DFQATT and CDR2 SNEGSKA (reference sequence). V was shortened by 0 bases and J by 0 bases, with 15 bases between the two germline ends. The CDR3 sequence: CSAREGGSGYSNQPQHF. CDR3 bases: TGCAGTGCTAGAGAGGGGGGGTCGGGATATAGCAATCAGCCCCAGCATTTT.

The gene calls are TRBV7-9 and TRBJ2-2, with D possibly being TRBD1 or TRBD2 (5 bases each). V dropped 4 bases and J dropped 6 bases, with 21 bases sitting between them. The CDR3 length is 17 residues. CDR1 is SEHNR, CDR2 FQNEAQ, per germline (reference sequence). The CDR3 region is CASSSAGASLKAGELFF. CDR3 coding DNA: TGTGCCAGCAGCTCCGCCGGGGCTTCCCTAAAAGCCGGGGAGCTGTTTTTT.

This clonotype was counted many times. V usage is TRBV5-1 and J usage is TRBJ2-5; D remains ambiguous. Germline V gene lookup returns CDR1 SGHRS and CDR2 YFSETQ. The length of the CDR3 is 14 residues. The V end was cut by 0 bases, the J end by 3 bases, with 9 bases between. For the CDR3, the DNA is TGCGCCAGCAGCTTGGACAGCAACGAAGAGACCCAGTACTTC. Its protein is CASSLDSNEETQYF.

On this clonotype: This may be a read error: a much more frequent sequence differs by one nucleotide. The chain links TRBV4-2 to TRBJ2-1, with 7 bases matching TRBD2. This CDR3 comprises 16 residues. Germline V gene lookup returns CDR1 LGHNA and CDR2 YNFKEQ. The junction had 11 bases not matched to a gene; V was cut back by 4 bases and J by 5 bases. CDR3: CASSPDGRGYNNEQFF. In DNA form, the CDR3 reads TGTGCCAGCAGCCCTGATGGGCGGGGGTACAACAATGAGCAGTTCTTC.

This clonotype appeared a few times. The chain joins TRBV10-3 to TRBJ2-1; 13 positions match TRBD2. Germline assignment: CDR1 ENHRY and CDR2 SYGVKD. This CDR3 is built from 15 residues. V shed 7 bases, J shed 7 bases, and the junction held 7 bases outside the gene matches. The CDR3 is CAIKGGTSGMNEQFF. The CDR3 DNA reads TGTGCCATCAAAGGAGGGACTAGCGGGATGAATGAGCAGTTCTTC.

The sample holds many counts of this clonotype. Sequence at one end of the junction differs from germline and may be a read error. The CDR3 sequence: CASSAGTETYEQYF. The CDR3 DNA sequence: TGTGCTAGCAGCGCGGGGACCGAAACCTACGAGCAGTACTTC. This sequence joins TRBV7-7 and TRBJ2-7; TRBD2 is a possible D gene (6 bases). CDR3 length: 14 amino acids. CDR1 is SSHAT and CDR2 is FNYEAQ in the germline V gene (reference sequence).

V is TRBV12-3 or TRBV12-4 and J is TRBJ2-1; 13 nucleotides line up with TRBD2. Germline trimming cut 2 bases from V and 8 bases from J; bases unmatched to any gene: 9. CDR3 length: 17 amino acids. In nucleotides, the CDR3 is TGTGCCAGCAGTTTATCGACTAGCGGGAGGTACTGGCATGAGCAGTTCTTC. Residues: CASSLSTSGRYWHEQFF.

This clonotype has just a few counts. The CDR3 reads CASSLRASGGAADTQYF. In DNA form, the CDR3 reads TGTGCCAGCAGCTTAAGGGCTAGCGGGGGGGCCGCAGATACGCAGTATTTT. The chain couples TRBV7-2 to TRBJ2-3, with 12 bases fitting TRBD2. The germline gives CDR1 SGHTA, CDR2 FQGNSA. This CDR3 region has 17 residues. V lost 2 bases and J lost 4; bases outside the gene matches: 7.

A remark on this clonotype: This may be a read error, as it is one base from a much larger clone. Given the absence of the conserved phenylalanine or tryptophan at the CDR3 end, a read error is likely. The chain combines TRBV4-3 with TRBJ2-7; weak D call: TRBD2 (7 bases). The V gene lost 1 base and the J gene lost 3 bases, with 16 bases spanning the gap. Germline assignment: CDR1 LGHNA and CDR2 YSLEER. This CDR3 contains 16 residues. CDR3 DNA sequence: TGCGCCAGCAGCCAAGGGGAGGGGGACTATGTCTACGAGCAGTACTCC. Its protein product is CASSQGEGDYVYEQYS.

In this sample, this clonotype turned up a few times. The rearrangement joins TRBV30 to TRBJ1-1; D unresolved. V lost 3 bases to trimming and J lost 11 bases, with 16 bases between them. This CDR3 is 12 amino acids long. Germline CDR1 is GTSNPN and CDR2 is SVGIG (reference sequence). As DNA, the CDR3 is TGTGCCTGGAGATTTGATCTTATGACGGCTTTCTTT. Residues: CAWRFDLMTAFF.

Comment on this clonotype: One end of the junction does not line up with germline, which may come from a read error. The rearrangement uses TRBV20-1 and TRBJ1-5, with D perhaps matching TRBD1 (6 bases). The CDR3 totals 13 residues. Germline V lookup: CDR1 DFQATT, CDR2 SNEGSKA (reference sequence). The CDR3 nucleotides read TGCGGTGCGAGTAGACAGGGCAATCAGCCCCAGCATTTT. Translation gives CGASRQGNQPQHF.

Notes on this clonotype: A read error is likely, as this CDR3 ends without the conserved phenylalanine or tryptophan. The chain combines TRBV5-5 with TRBJ2-5; D is ambiguous. The V end lost 4 bases, the J end lost 7 bases, and 14 bases lay between the germline ends. CDR3 size: 13 residues. Germline CDR1 and CDR2: SGHKS and YYEKEE (reference sequence). The DNA of the CDR3 is TGTGCCAGCAGCCTCAGTACCCCGGGGACCCAGTACTTG. Translated: CASSLSTPGTQYL.

In this sample, this clonotype turned up many times. V gene TRBV27 combines with J gene TRBJ2-3; weak D call: TRBD1 (5 bases). CDR1 MNHEY and CDR2 SMNVEV come from the germline V gene (reference sequence). The CDR3 contains 13 residues. V lost 4 bases, J lost 3 bases, and 8 bases lay in between. The CDR3 reads CASSSKGTDTQYF. In DNA, the CDR3 is TGTGCCAGCAGTTCGAAGGGGACAGATACGCAGTATTTT.

This clonotype was seen at least ten times. The chain has TRBV7-8 and TRBJ2-5, with 7 bases aligning to TRBD2. Germline lookup yields CDR1 SGHVS and CDR2 FQNEAQ. Unmatched junction bases numbered 4, after V lost 2 bases and J lost 4 bases. CDR3 size: 14 residues. In DNA form, the CDR3 reads TGTGCCAGCAGCTTAATAACGGGAGGAGAGACCCAGTACTTC. Translating gives CASSLITGGETQYF.

This clonotype showed up just a few times. The V gene is TRBV25-1, the J gene TRBJ2-1; 10 bases agree with TRBD2. The germline gives CDR1 MGHDK, CDR2 SYGVNS. The CDR3 has 17 residues. After removal of 5 bases from V and 0 bases from J, the junction contained 7 bases not matched to a gene. CDR3 coding DNA: TGTGCCAGCAGTCCTTTTAGCGGGGGGAGCTCCTACAATGAGCAGTTCTTC. This sequence encodes CASSPFSGGSSYNEQFF.

This clonotype was counted only a few times. V gene TRBV6-5 combines with J gene TRBJ2-1; 13 nucleotides align to TRBD2. The length of the CDR3 is 17 residues. Germline V CDR1 and CDR2: MNHEY, SVGAGI. The junction had 10 bases not matched to a gene; V was cut back by 4 bases and J by 7 bases. Written as DNA, the CDR3 is TGTGCCAGCAGTTTACCGACCGGGACTAGCGGGAAGAATGAGCAGTTCTTC. The encoded protein is CASSLPTGTSGKNEQFF.

This clonotype has a handful of counts. The V and J genes are TRBV11-2 and TRBJ1-1, with D unclear. V lost 1 base and J 6 bases, leaving 9 bases between the germline ends. CDR1 and CDR2 from the germline V gene are SGHAT and FQNNGV. This CDR3 is 13 amino acids long. The CDR3 DNA reads TGTGCCAGCAGCTTAGTCCGAAGACCTGAAGCTTTCTTT. It specifies CASSLVRRPEAFF.

The chain recombines TRBV7-3 with TRBJ2-5; D is unresolved. CDR1 is SGHTA and CDR2 is FQGTGA in the germline V gene. The CDR3 has 17 amino acids. The V gene lost 3 bases and the J gene lost 5 bases, with 22 bases spanning the gap. CDR3 nucleotides: TGTGCCAGCAGCTTGGGGAAGGCGACCTCCGGATGGGAGACCCAGTACTTC. Translating it yields CASSLGKATSGWETQYF. The full variable domain, in which reference TRBV7-3 and TRBJ2-5 provide the parts outside the CDR3, is GAGVSQTPSNKVTEKGKYVELRCDPISGHTALYWYRQSLGQGPEFLIYFQGTGAADDSGLPNDRFFAVRPEGSVSTLKIQRTERGDSAVYLCASSLGKATSGWETQYFGPGTRLLVL.

The genes are TRBV9 and TRBJ2-7; 8 nucleotides match TRBD1. J lost 4 bases, V lost 3 bases, and 9 bases had no gene match. Looked up from germline, CDR1 is SGDLS and CDR2 is YYNGEE. CDR3 size: 15 residues. The DNA of the CDR3 is TGTGCCAGCAGCGCAGAAGGGAGGACAGGGTACGAGCAGTACTTC. Residues: CASSAEGRTGYEQYF.

The chain joins TRBV5-1 to TRBJ2-3; TRBD2 matches at 8 bases. Germline V gene lookup returns CDR1 SGHRS and CDR2 YFSETQ. With V trimmed by 5 bases and J by 3 bases, 8 bases remained unmatched. The CDR3 spans 15 residues. The CDR3 coding sequence is TGCGCCAGCAGACCCACTAGCGGAACAACAGATACGCAGTATTTT. This encodes CASRPTSGTTDTQYF.